This TCR beta chain is from a study of shared clonotypes between healthy human individuals. Turning to the study itself: Three plates were used per donor for CD4 naive, three for CD4 memory, two for CD8 naive and one for CD8 memory. Findings of the study overall: Non-shared clonotypes were found to have lower generation probabilities than the clonotypes that were shared by all four of the sorted-subset donors. Several donors shared 4.5% to 6.5% of their naive CD4 clonotypes.

CDR3 length: 15 amino acids. Per the germline V gene, CDR1 is MNHNS and CDR2 is SASEGT. Trimming took 4 bases from V and 2 from J, leaving 14 bases between them. Donors had no recently reported acute infections or vaccinations and were HIV-negative. This table comes from immunoSEQ multiplex PCR, and its TCRdb copy is limited to in-frame clones, with some not included. The sample lists around 600,000 clones; around 97% were seen once. Concerning this clone itself: Its specificity is unknown.

This receptor was obtained from a woman aged 25 to 45 in good health. The specimen sequenced was naive CD4+ T cells sorted from blood. Indicated subset: CD45RA+ positively selected. This chain connects TRBV6-1 to TRBJ1-1, with D tentatively TRBD1 (5 bases). CDR3 in DNA: TGTGCCAGCAGTGCCGGGACCCGGCCTAACACTGAAGCTTTCTTT. This gives the protein CASSAGTRPNTEAFF.